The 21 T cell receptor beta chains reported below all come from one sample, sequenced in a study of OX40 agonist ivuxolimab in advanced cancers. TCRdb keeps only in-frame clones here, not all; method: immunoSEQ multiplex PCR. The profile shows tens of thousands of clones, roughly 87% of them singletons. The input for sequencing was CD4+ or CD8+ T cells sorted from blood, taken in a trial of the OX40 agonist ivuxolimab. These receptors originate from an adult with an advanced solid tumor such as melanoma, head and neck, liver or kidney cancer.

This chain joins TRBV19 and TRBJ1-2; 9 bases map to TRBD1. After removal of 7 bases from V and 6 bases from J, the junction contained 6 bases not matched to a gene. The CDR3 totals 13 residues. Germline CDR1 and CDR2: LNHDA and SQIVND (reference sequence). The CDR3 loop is CASTGTGNNGYTF. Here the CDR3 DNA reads TGTGCCAGTACCGGGACAGGGAATAATGGCTACACCTTC.

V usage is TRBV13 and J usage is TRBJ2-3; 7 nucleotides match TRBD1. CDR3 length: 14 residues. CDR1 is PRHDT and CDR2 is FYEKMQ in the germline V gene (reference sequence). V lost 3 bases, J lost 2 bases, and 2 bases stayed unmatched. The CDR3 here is CASSFTGDTDTQYF. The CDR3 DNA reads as TGTGCCAGCAGCTTTACAGGGGACACAGATACGCAGTATTTT.

CDR3 DNA: TGCAGCGTTGACGGGCTCTCCACCGGGGAGCTGTTTTTT. It translates to CSVDGLSTGELFF. The chain is built from TRBV29-1 and TRBJ2-2, with D unresolved. Germline V gives CDR1 SQVTM, CDR2 ANQGSEA. The CDR3 runs 13 residues. V gave up 3 bases and J gave up 4 bases, with 9 bases separating them.

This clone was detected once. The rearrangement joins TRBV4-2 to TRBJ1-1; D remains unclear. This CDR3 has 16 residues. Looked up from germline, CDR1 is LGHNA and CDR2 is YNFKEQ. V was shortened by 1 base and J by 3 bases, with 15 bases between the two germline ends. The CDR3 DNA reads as TGTGCCAGCAGCCAAGTGTTCGGAGGGCTTGACACTGAAGCTTTCTTT. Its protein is CASSQVFGGLDTEAFF.

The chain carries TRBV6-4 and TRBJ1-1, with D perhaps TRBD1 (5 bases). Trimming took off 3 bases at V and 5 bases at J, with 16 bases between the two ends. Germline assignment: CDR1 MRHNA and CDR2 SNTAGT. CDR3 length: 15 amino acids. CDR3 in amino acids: CASSDYLIRGTEAFF. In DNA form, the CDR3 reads TGTGCCAGCAGTGATTATCTTATCCGGGGGACTGAAGCTTTCTTT.

CDR3 sequence reads: CASSLRSSYPYEQYF. CDR3 nucleotides: TGTGCCAGCAGCTTAAGGTCCTCTTACCCCTACGAGCAGTACTTC. The J gene is TRBJ2-7, the V gene TRBV11-1; D is ambiguous. CDR1 and CDR2 (germline): SGHAT, FQDESV (reference sequence). The CDR3 contains 15 residues. V was pared by 2 bases and J by 2 bases, with 13 bases between.

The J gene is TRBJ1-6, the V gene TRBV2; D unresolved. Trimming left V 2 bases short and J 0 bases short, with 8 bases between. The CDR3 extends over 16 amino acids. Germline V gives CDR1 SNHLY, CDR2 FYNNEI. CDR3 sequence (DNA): TGTGCCAGCAGTGAATTCCGGAGCTCCTATAATTCACCCCTCCACTTT. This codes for CASSEFRSSYNSPLHF.

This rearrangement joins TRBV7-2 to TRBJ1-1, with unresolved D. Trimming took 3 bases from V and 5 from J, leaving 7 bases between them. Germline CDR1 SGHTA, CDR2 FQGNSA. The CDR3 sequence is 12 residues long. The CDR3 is CASSFGRTEAFF. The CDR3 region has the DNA TGTGCCAGCAGCTTTGGCCGAACTGAAGCTTTCTTT.

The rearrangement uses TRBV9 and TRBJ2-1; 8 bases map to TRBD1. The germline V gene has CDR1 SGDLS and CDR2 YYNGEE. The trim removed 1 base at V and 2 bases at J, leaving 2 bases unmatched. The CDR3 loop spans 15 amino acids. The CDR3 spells CASSVQQGAYNEQFF. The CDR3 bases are TGTGCCAGCAGCGTACAACAGGGGGCCTACAATGAGCAGTTCTTC.

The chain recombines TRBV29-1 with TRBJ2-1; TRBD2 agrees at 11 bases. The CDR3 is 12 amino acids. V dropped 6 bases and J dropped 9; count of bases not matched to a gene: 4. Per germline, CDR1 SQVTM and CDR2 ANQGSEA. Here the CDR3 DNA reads TGCAGCGTGGGGACTAGCGGAGTTGAGCAGTTCTTC. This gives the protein CSVGTSGVEQFF.

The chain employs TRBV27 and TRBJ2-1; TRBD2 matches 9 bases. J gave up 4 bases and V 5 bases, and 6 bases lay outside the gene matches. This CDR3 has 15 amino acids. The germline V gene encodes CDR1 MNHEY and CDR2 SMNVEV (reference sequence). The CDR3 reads CASSRGTSSYNEQFF. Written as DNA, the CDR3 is TGTGCCAGCAGTCGAGGGACTAGCTCGTACAATGAGCAGTTCTTC.

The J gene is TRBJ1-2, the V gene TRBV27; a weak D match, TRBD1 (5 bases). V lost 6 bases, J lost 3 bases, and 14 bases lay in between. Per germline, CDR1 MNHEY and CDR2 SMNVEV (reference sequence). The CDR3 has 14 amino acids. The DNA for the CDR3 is TGTGCCAGCAGGTTTTCAGGGTTTGACTATGGCTACACCTTC. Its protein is CASRFSGFDYGYTF.

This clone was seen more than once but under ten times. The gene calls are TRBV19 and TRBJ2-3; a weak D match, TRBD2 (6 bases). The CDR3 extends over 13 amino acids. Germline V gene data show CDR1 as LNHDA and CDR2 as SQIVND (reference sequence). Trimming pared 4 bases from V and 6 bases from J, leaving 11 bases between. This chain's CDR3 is CASSTTSLDTQYF. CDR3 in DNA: TGTGCCAGTAGTACGACTAGTCTGGATACGCAGTATTTT.

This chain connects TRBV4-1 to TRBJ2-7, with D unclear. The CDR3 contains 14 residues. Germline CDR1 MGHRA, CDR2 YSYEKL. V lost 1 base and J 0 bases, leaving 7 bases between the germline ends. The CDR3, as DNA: TGCGCCAGCAGCCAAGTTGGGGACTCCTACGAGCAGTACTTC. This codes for CASSQVGDSYEQYF.

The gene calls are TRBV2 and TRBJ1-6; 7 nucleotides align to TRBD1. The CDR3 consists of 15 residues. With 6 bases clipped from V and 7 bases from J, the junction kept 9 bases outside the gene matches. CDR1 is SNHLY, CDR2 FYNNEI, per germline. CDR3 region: CASSGGQERNSPLHF. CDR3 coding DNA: TGTGCCAGCAGCGGAGGACAGGAAAGGAATTCACCCCTCCACTTT.

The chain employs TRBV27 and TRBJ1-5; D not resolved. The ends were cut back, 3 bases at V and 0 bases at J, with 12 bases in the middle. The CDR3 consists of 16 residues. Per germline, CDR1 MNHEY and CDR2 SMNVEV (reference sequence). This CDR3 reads CASSFSSPYSNQPQHF. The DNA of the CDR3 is TGTGCCAGCAGTTTTTCTAGCCCTTATAGCAATCAGCCCCAGCATTTT.

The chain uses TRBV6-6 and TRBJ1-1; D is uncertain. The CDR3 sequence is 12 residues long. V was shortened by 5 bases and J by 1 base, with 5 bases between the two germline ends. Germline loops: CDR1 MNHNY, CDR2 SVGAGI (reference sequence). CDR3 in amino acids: CASSPSNTEAFF. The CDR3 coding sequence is TGTGCCAGCAGTCCTTCGAACACTGAAGCTTTCTTT.

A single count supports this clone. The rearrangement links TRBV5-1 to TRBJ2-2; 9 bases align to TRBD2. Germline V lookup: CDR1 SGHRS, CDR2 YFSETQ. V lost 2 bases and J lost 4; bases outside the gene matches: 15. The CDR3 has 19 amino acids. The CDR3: CASSFPTYSGRRFTGELFF. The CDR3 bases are TGCGCCAGCAGCTTCCCCACCTATAGCGGGAGAAGATTCACCGGGGAGCTGTTTTTT.

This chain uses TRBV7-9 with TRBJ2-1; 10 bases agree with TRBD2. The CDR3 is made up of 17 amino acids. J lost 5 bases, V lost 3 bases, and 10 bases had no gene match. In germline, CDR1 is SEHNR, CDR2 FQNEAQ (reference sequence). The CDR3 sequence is CASSLAPGLAPHNEQFF. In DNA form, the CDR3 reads TGTGCCAGCAGCTTGGCACCGGGACTAGCGCCGCACAATGAGCAGTTCTTC.

The CDR3 sequence: CASSPPSGTSDTQYF. CDR3 DNA sequence: TGTGCCAGCAGTCCCCCTAGCGGGACCTCAGATACGCAGTATTTT. V is TRBV7-9 and J is TRBJ2-3; 9 nucleotides align to TRBD2. The ends lost 6 bases at V and 4 bases at J; junction bases unmatched: 8. CDR1 is SEHNR and CDR2 is FQNEAQ in the germline V gene (reference sequence). The CDR3 length is 15 residues.

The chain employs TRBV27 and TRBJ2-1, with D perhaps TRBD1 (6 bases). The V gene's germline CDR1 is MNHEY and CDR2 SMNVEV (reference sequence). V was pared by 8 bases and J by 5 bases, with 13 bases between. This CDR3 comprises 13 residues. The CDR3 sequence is CASGWTVDNEQFF. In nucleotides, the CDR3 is TGTGCCAGCGGATGGACAGTAGACAATGAGCAGTTCTTC.